A single sample is the source of the 26 T cell receptor beta chains below, sequenced in a study of cytomegalovirus exposure and HLA in healthy donors. Amplification used 60 Vbeta primers and 13 Jbeta primers. Profiled with immunoSEQ multiplex PCR; TCRdb holds only in-frame clones, not every one. This table has 200,000 or so clones, less than 90% appearing once. The sequenced sample consisted of PBMCs. All receptors derive from a boy aged 5-17 years in good health and CMV-seronegative.

The chain uses TRBV6-5 and TRBJ1-1, with D tentatively TRBD1 (6 bases). From germline, CDR1 is MNHEY and CDR2 SVGAGI. The CDR3 length is 16 residues. The V and J ends lost 0 bases and 0 bases respectively, with 11 bases between them. The CDR3 is CASSYSMGAMNTEAFF. The CDR3 DNA is TGTGCCAGCAGTTACTCGATGGGGGCCATGAACACTGAAGCTTTCTTT.

The V call is TRBV9, the J call TRBJ2-3, with D possibly being TRBD1 (6 bases). Trimming took 3 bases from V and 0 from J, leaving 11 bases between them. CDR1 and CDR2 (germline): SGDLS, YYNGEE. The CDR3 has 15 residues. CDR3 DNA sequence: TGTGCCAGCAGCGAACAGGGTGGAAGCACAGATACGCAGTATTTT. This sequence encodes CASSEQGGSTDTQYF.

This clone was recorded once. The rearrangement joins TRBV2 to TRBJ2-1, with 7 positions matching TRBD2. With 8 bases clipped from V and 8 bases from J, the junction kept 9 bases outside the gene matches. This CDR3 region has 13 residues. The germline V gene encodes CDR1 SNHLY and CDR2 FYNNEI. The CDR3 reads CASAAGVMDEQFF. The DNA of the CDR3 is TGTGCCAGCGCCGCGGGGGTGATGGATGAGCAGTTCTTC.

The gene calls are TRBV6-4 and TRBJ2-1; tentatively, D is TRBD2 (5 bases). The germline V gene has CDR1 MRHNA and CDR2 SNTAGT. V was shortened by 3 bases and J by 3 bases, with 12 bases between the two germline ends. The CDR3 extends over 15 amino acids. The CDR3: CASSERSGDYNEQFF. The CDR3 DNA follows: TGTGCCAGCAGTGAGCGAAGCGGCGACTACAATGAGCAGTTCTTC.

The gene calls are TRBV5-1 and TRBJ1-1; TRBD1 agrees at 11 bases. Germline CDR1 and CDR2: SGHRS and YFSETQ. V gave up 7 bases and J gave up 1 base; unmatched junction bases: 3. The CDR3 totals 14 residues. The CDR3 loop reads CASRTGGRNTEAFF. The CDR3 coding sequence is TGCGCCAGCCGGACAGGGGGCAGGAACACTGAAGCTTTCTTT. Full variable domain (rest looked up from reference TRBV5-1 and TRBJ1-1): KAGVTQTPRYLIKTRGQQVTLSCSPISGHRSVSWYQQTPGQGLQFLFEYFSETQRNKGNFPGRFSGRQFSNSRSEMNVSTLELGDSALYLCASRTGGRNTEAFFGQGTRLTVV.

The genes are TRBV15 and TRBJ2-7, with a tentative D call TRBD1 (5 bases). The CDR3 sequence is 15 residues long. V was trimmed by 0 bases and J by 0 bases, leaving 9 bases between them. Germline V gene data show CDR1 as LNHNV and CDR2 as YYDKDF (reference sequence). CDR3 protein: CATSRDWGSSYEQYF. The DNA for the CDR3 is TGTGCCACCAGCAGAGATTGGGGCAGCTCCTACGAGCAGTACTTC.

This sequence joins TRBV27 and TRBJ2-1, with TRBD2 matching 8 bases. This CDR3 has 15 amino acids. Germline CDR1 reads MNHEY; CDR2 reads SMNVEV (reference sequence). Trimming at V came to 1 base and at J to 8 bases, leaving 7 bases not matched to a gene. CDR3: CASSLLGGGSYEQFF. The CDR3 region has the DNA TGTGCCAGCAGTTTATTGGGCGGGGGGTCATATGAGCAGTTCTTC.

The chain links TRBV7-8 to TRBJ2-3; 12 nucleotides match TRBD2. With V trimmed by 4 bases and J by 2 bases, 7 bases remained unmatched. CDR3 length: 17 amino acids. Germline CDR1 is SGHVS and CDR2 is FQNEAQ. The DNA for the CDR3 is TGTGCCAGCAGCTCTAGCGGGGGGGTACTTGACACAGATACGCAGTATTTT. This encodes CASSSSGGVLDTDTQYF.

This clone was seen only once. The J gene is TRBJ1-4, the V gene TRBV25-1; tentatively, D is TRBD1 (5 bases). CDR3 length: 14 residues. Trimming shortened V by 2 bases and J by 5 bases, and 9 bases separated the two germline ends. Germline V lookup: CDR1 MGHDK, CDR2 SYGVNS. The CDR3 loop is CASSEGRGNEKLFF. CDR3 coding DNA: TGTGCCAGCAGTGAAGGGCGGGGGAATGAAAAACTGTTTTTT.

The chain carries TRBV27 and TRBJ2-7; 11 nucleotides line up with TRBD1. Trimming cost V 1 base and J 0 bases; bases outside gene matches: 5. The length of the CDR3 is 17 residues. The V gene's germline CDR1 is MNHEY and CDR2 SMNVEV (reference sequence). CDR3 loop: CASSLFGTGGISYEQYF. CDR3 sequence (DNA): TGTGCCAGCAGTTTATTTGGGACAGGGGGGATCTCCTACGAGCAGTACTTC.

The CDR3 sequence is CAWGDRGLNTGELFF. The CDR3 bases are TGTGCCTGGGGGGACAGGGGTCTGAACACCGGGGAGCTGTTTTTT. J is TRBJ2-2 and V is TRBV30, with 10 bases aligning to TRBD1. Unmatched junction bases numbered 4, after V lost 5 bases and J lost 1 base. Germline loops: CDR1 GTSNPN, CDR2 SVGIG (reference sequence). The CDR3 runs 15 residues.

The J gene is TRBJ1-3, the V gene TRBV5-1; the match to TRBD1 covers 9 bases. The trim removed 2 bases at V and 2 bases at J, leaving 2 bases unmatched. The CDR3 sequence is 15 residues long. Germline CDR1 and CDR2: SGHRS and YFSETQ. CDR3 region: CASSLGDRAGNTIYF. CDR3 bases: TGCGCCAGCAGCTTAGGGGACAGGGCTGGAAACACCATATATTTT.

The sample holds one count of this clone. V usage is TRBV7-2 and J usage is TRBJ2-2; 7 bases map to TRBD2. Germline lookup yields CDR1 SGHTA and CDR2 FQGNSA. The CDR3 loop spans 17 amino acids. V lost 1 base, J lost 1 base, and 6 bases stayed unmatched. The CDR3 sequence: CASSLGGERGNTGELFF. CDR3 nucleotide sequence: TGTGCCAGCAGCTTAGGCGGGGAGCGGGGGAACACCGGGGAGCTGTTTTTT.

This chain uses TRBV30 with TRBJ1-2; D not certain. V lost 4 bases to trimming and J lost 8 bases, with 20 bases between them. The CDR3 contains 14 residues. The V gene's germline CDR1 is GTSNPN and CDR2 SVGIG (reference sequence). The CDR3 reads CAWNPLHGLPGYTF. The CDR3 DNA reads TGTGCCTGGAACCCCCTACATGGGCTGCCAGGCTACACCTTC.

This clone turned up a few times. The chain recombines TRBV9 with TRBJ2-7, with TRBD2 matching 7 bases. The CDR3 runs to 14 residues. The ends lost 4 bases at V and 2 bases at J; junction bases unmatched: 6. Per germline, CDR1 SGDLS and CDR2 YYNGEE. The CDR3 DNA follows: TGTGCCAGCAGCCCTAGAAGCGGGGCCTACGAGCAGTACTTC. It is translated as CASSPRSGAYEQYF.

The rearrangement links TRBV4-1 to TRBJ2-2; TRBD1 is a possible D gene (5 bases). CDR1 and CDR2 (germline): MGHRA, YSYEKL. CDR3 size: 19 residues. V lost 6 bases, J lost 5 bases, and 28 bases lay in between. The CDR3 spells CASRYRSGFLVYPTGELFF. CDR3 sequence (DNA): TGCGCCAGCAGGTACCGGTCAGGGTTTCTTGTTTATCCGACCGGGGAGCTGTTTTTT.

The chain combines TRBV6-1 with TRBJ2-5, with 8 bases lining up with TRBD1. The DNA end is more similar to TRBJ2-7, so the J call may be wrong. The germline V gene encodes CDR1 MNHNS and CDR2 SASEGT. The CDR3 consists of 16 residues. CDR3 nucleotide sequence: TGTGCCAGCAGTGACCCTTTGGTGACAGGGGCGACCGAGCAGTACTTC. Its protein product is CASSDPLVTGATEQYF.

V usage is TRBV2 and J usage is TRBJ2-5; the D gene is possibly TRBD2 (5 bases). The V and J ends lost 6 bases and 13 bases respectively, with 21 bases between them. The CDR3 totals 13 residues. Germline V gives CDR1 SNHLY, CDR2 FYNNEI. The chain's CDR3 is CASSYRGGPIPYF. DNA of the CDR3: TGTGCCAGCAGCTACCGGGGTGGGCCTATTCCGTACTTC.

The chain recombines TRBV6-5 with TRBJ2-3, with D perhaps TRBD1 (5 bases). The CDR3 has 13 residues. Germline V lookup: CDR1 MNHEY, CDR2 SVGAGI. Trimming stripped 9 bases from V and 6 bases from J, with 16 bases between. The CDR3 is CASRTWGSDTQYF. The CDR3 nucleotides read TGTGCCAGTCGAACATGGGGCTCGGATACGCAGTATTTT.

The V call is TRBV4-1, the J call TRBJ2-2, with 10 bases aligning to TRBD2. J lost 6 bases, V lost 6 bases, and 10 bases had no gene match. In germline, CDR1 is MGHRA, CDR2 YSYEKL. The CDR3 is 16 residues long. Written as DNA, the CDR3 is TGCGCCAGCAGGGTGACCCTAGCGGGAGAGCCCGGGGAGCTGTTTTTT. Protein: CASRVTLAGEPGELFF.

The chain combines TRBV7-2 with TRBJ1-1; 7 bases line up with TRBD1. Germline CDR1 is SGHTA and CDR2 is FQGNSA. V shed 1 base and J 4 bases; nucleotides not matched to a gene: 6. This CDR3 is built from 15 residues. The CDR3 sequence: CASSLEGRGFTEAFF. CDR3 coding DNA: TGTGCCAGCAGCTTAGAGGGCAGGGGGTTCACTGAAGCTTTCTTT.

Points on this clone: Distinct nucleotide sequences in the sample also encode this CDR3. The chain couples TRBV18 to TRBJ2-3, with D tentatively TRBD2 (5 bases). This CDR3 has 12 amino acids. Between the trimmed V and J ends, which lost 3 bases and 6 bases, there was a span of 7 bases. Germline loops: CDR1 KGHSH, CDR2 LQKENI. CDR3 bases: TGTGCCAGCTCACCGGGCGGGGATACGCAGTATTTT. Encoded protein: CASSPGGDTQYF.

This sequence joins TRBV19 and TRBJ2-1, with D hard to call. Germline-derived CDR1 and CDR2 are LNHDA and SQIVND (reference sequence). The CDR3 sequence is 15 residues long. V was pared by 7 bases and J by 4 bases, with 17 bases between. DNA for the CDR3: TGTGCCAGTACAATGGCCGTCGGGTTGTACAATGAGCAGTTCTTC. This codes for CASTMAVGLYNEQFF.

This chain links TRBV5-4 with TRBJ2-7; D is undetermined. This CDR3 is 13 amino acids long. The germline V and J ends were trimmed by 1 base and 5 bases, with 10 bases remaining between them. From germline, CDR1 is SGHNT and CDR2 YYREEE (reference sequence). The CDR3 nucleotides are TGTGCCAGCAGCTTGATAAGTCTAAACGAGCAGTACTTC. It yields the protein CASSLISLNEQYF.

The genes are TRBV10-3 and TRBJ1-1; D unresolved. The CDR3 loop spans 15 amino acids. The ends were cut back, 0 bases at V and 3 bases at J, with 11 bases in the middle. The germline CDR1 and CDR2 sequences are ENHRY and SYGVKD. CDR3 bases: TGTGCCATCAGTGAGTCACAGATAAGATACACTGAAGCTTTCTTT. Translation gives CAISESQIRYTEAFF.

This clone was picked up a small number of times. The chain combines TRBV19 with TRBJ1-2; D gene unclear. CDR1 is LNHDA, CDR2 SQIVND, per germline (reference sequence). V was cut by 5 bases and J by 3 bases, with 7 bases left in between. This CDR3 region has 12 residues. Here the CDR3 reads CASSPRDYGYTF. DNA for the CDR3: TGTGCCAGTAGTCCCCGCGACTATGGCTACACCTTC. Full variable domain (remainder filled in from reference TRBV19 and TRBJ1-2): DGGITQSPKYLFRKEGQNVTLSCEQNLNHDAMYWYRQDPGQGLRLIYYSQIVNDFQKGDIAEGYSVSREKKESFPLTVTSAQKNPTAFYLCASSPRDYGYTFGSGTRLTVV.